This T cell receptor (beta chain) appears in the sequencing data of a study of blood T cells in healthy people across ages (dated by TCRdb to 2014 to 2015). For the wider study: Template switching captured roughly one uniquely barcoded TCR beta cDNA molecule per two T cells in model experiments. The study measured age-related changes in TCR beta repertoire diversity using deep sequencing normalized with unique cDNA molecular identifiers. Donors were grouped into four age groups: young (average approximately 15 years), middle-aged (39), aged (around 56) and long-lived (around 80). To avoid experimental bias, donors of different ages were spread randomly across the sequencing lanes. For two donors (one aged 18 to 30 and one aged 80 or older), the study analyzed two additional independent replicas of 1 million unique cDNA reads from the same blood draw.

Results the study describes overall, beyond this receptor: There was a strong correlation between observed TCR beta diversity and the percentage of naive T cells measured by flow cytometry. Estimates of total diversity from one million sequenced T cells were regarded as lower bounds and underestimates. Observed TCR beta diversity per million T cells fell roughly linearly with age, and a significant reduction was already apparent by age about 43. Since profiling was done on bulk unsorted PBMCs, naive and antigen-experienced compartments could not be conclusively compared. Compared with the aged group, the long-lived group had more naive CD4+ T cells, fewer expanded clones and increased TCR diversity, a pattern suggesting age selection. Because the CMV infection status of the donors was unknown, age-related changes in expanded clonotypes may potentially have been confounded.

The donors were some 36 Caucasian individuals from Russia, aged roughly 6 to 90 years, who were systemically healthy. Each donor gave roughly 9.5 milliliters of peripheral blood, collected into EDTA-treated Vacutainer tubes. Ficoll-Paque density-gradient centrifugation was used to isolate PBMCs, with at least 6 million obtained per sample. Total RNA, at least 6 micrograms per sample, was extracted from PBMCs with Trizol reagent. Naive CD45RAhigh/CD27high T cell percentages were measured by flow cytometry on a PBMC aliquot from every donor. The sample holds a few counts of this clonotype. It lacks a known antigen. Qualities for individual bases were not recorded, and no much larger clone is one base off. The receptor library was made with 5' RACE. These reads were obtained on an Illumina HiSeq 2500. A second roughly 7 to 12 cycle PCR used a sample-barcoded 5' primer and a J-beta primer mix. A unique molecular identifier was introduced onto each TCR beta cDNA molecule by a template-switch 5' adaptor carrying 12 random nucleotides. At least 2.5 million CDR3-containing paired-end reads were obtained from each sample. The Mint cDNA synthesis kit, primed by a TRBC-specific oligonucleotide, was used to synthesize first-strand cDNA from all RNA. All cDNA was treated with uracil-DNA glycosylase and then went through a first 18-cycle PCR with the universal primers M1SS and BC2_uni_R. Under the source paper's analysis protocol: Normalization of each sample was performed by random selection of 1 million high-quality reads, each carrying a distinct molecular identifier. Instead of being binned into consensus sequences, reads that shared molecular identifiers were thrown out. MiTCR, with a Q25 quality threshold and the strictest error-elimination algorithm, was used for CDR3 identification, clonotype clustering and error correction. Lower-bound total TCR beta diversity was estimated with a nonparametric unseen species model using Euler transformation. The public reads were reprocessed in TCRdb via fastp at Q25 and MiXCR, keeping in-frame beta chains. Rows merge per CDR3 protein into single entries with the most common DNA and genes. For this entry, the V and J calls and clone size follow TCRdb and not the study's own pipeline. For this sample the table gives about 590,000 distinct CDR3 sequences, of which roughly 31% were detected only once. The top ten constitute around 16% of the sample.

CDR1 DFQATT and CDR2 SNEGSKA were looked up in the germline V gene (reference sequence). Germline trimming: 6 bases from V, 6 bases from J; junction bases outside gene matches: 13. Its CDR3 holds 15 amino acids, cysteine through phenylalanine. The read is trimmed to its CDR3 DNA, 45 bases read in frame from base 1. Sequenced: blood. In this chain, TRBV20-1 is recombined with TRBJ1-5, with TRBD1 matching 8 junction bases. The sequence was collected from a woman older than 75 in good health. The CDR3 loop reads CSAEPARGRGQPQHF. The sequenced DNA: TGCAGTGCAGAACCGGCCAGGGGGCGCGGTCAGCCCCAGCATTTT.